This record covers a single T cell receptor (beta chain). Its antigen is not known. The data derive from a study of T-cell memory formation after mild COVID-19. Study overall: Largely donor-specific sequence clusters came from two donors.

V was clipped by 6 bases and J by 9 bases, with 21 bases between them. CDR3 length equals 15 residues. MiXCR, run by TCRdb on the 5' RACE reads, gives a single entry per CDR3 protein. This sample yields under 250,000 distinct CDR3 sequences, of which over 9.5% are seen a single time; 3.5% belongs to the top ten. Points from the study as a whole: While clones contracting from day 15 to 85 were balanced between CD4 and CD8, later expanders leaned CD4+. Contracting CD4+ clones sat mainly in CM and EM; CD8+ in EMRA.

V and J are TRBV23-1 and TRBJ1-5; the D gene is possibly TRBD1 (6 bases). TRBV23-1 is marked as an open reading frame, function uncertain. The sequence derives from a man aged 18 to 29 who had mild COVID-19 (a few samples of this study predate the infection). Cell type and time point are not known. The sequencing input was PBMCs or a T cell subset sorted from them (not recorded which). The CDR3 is CASRRPGHRRGPQHF. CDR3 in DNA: TGCGCCAGCAGAAGACCGGGACACCGGCGAGGGCCCCAGCATTTT.